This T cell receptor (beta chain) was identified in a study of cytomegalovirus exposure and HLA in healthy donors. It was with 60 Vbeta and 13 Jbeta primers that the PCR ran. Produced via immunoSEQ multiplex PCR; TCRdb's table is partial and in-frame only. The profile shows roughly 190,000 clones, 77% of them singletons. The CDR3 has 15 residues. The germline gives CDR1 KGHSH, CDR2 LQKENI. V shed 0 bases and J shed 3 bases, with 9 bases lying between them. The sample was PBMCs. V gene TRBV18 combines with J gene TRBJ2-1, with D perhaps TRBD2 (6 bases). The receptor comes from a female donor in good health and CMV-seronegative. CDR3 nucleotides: TGTGCCAGCTCACCACCGGAGGGAGGCTACAATGAGCAGTTCTTC. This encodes CASSPPEGGYNEQFF.